This is a list of T cell receptor beta chains from one sample in a study of early T cells in non-severe SARS-CoV-2 infection. MiXCR was run by TCRdb on the 5' RACE reads, yielding one entry per CDR3 protein. The sample consists of fewer than 75,000 distinct CDR3 sequences, 20% to 25% of them appearing once. Sequenced here: whole blood, sampled at baseline. The source of these receptors is an adult who was a healthcare worker with PCR-confirmed SARS-CoV-2 infection or an uninfected control (not recorded which). Each CDR3 is given without its conserved first and last residue. A D gene is named only where the DNA matches it firmly. Size values are once, few and many counts, or a class for expanded clones, and some rows have none.

>TRBV7-9|TRBJ1-3|few|NA
ASSPVGSSENTIY
>TRBV5-1|TRBJ2-1|few|NA
ASSLGSPYNEQF
>TRBV20-1|TRBJ2-1|many|TRBD2
SASAGEIYNEQF
>TRBV20-1|TRBJ2-3|NA|NA
SAHRDRADTQY
>TRBV10-2|TRBJ2-1|few|NA
ASKSESGGYNEQF
>TRBV2|TRBJ2-2|few|TRBD1
ASSLDRADGELF
>TRBV4-2|TRBJ2-2|NA|NA
ASSQPRQAELF
>TRBV10-1|TRBJ2-7|NA|TRBD2
ASSDRTSGDYEQY
>TRBV6-5|TRBJ2-1|NA|TRBD2
ASSRPGLAGDEQF
>TRBV2|TRBJ2-1|few|NA
ASTTGLNNEQF
>TRBV7-9|TRBJ2-7|few|NA
ASSFTGTLSYEQY
>TRBV2|TRBJ1-2|NA|NA
ASGTSGAVHGYT
>TRBV12-3/TRBV12-4|TRBJ2-2|many|NA
ASSLNAEITGELF
>TRBV6-1|TRBJ1-5|few|NA
ASSSHFSSNQPQH
>TRBV7-9|TRBJ2-3|NA|NA
ASSSDLKDTQY
>TRBV18|TRBJ2-5|few|TRBD2
ASSPSLAGVETQY
>TRBV10-2|TRBJ1-1|few|TRBD1
ASSFPGQGNTEVF
>TRBV4-2|TRBJ2-5|NA|NA
ASSQGRGPYQETQY
>TRBV7-3|TRBJ2-3|few|NA
ASSFGGGDTQY
>TRBV21-1|TRBJ2-5|few|NA
ASSKGDNLRTQY
>TRBV7-3|TRBJ2-3|few|NA
ASSSASTHTQY
>TRBV27|TRBJ1-2|NA|NA
ATRENPLGGYT
>TRBV4-1|TRBJ1-4|NA|NA
ASSQDTGATGEKLF
>TRBV3-1|TRBJ1-3|NA|NA
ASSETRTDSGNTIY
>TRBV4-1|TRBJ2-1|many|TRBD2
ASSAQLAGGHNEQF
>TRBV3-1|TRBJ2-1|few|NA
ASSHLSSYNEQF
>TRBV30|TRBJ1-4|NA|NA
AWSPGFEKLF
>TRBV5-1|TRBJ2-1|once|NA
ASSLGAEYNEQF
>TRBV19|TRBJ2-5|few|NA
ARSLAPQETQY
>TRBV5-1|TRBJ2-1|NA|NA
ASSLELASYNEQF
>TRBV5-8|TRBJ2-1|few|NA
ASSLGAGVIEQF
>TRBV5-5|TRBJ2-4|NA|NA
ASSLERGIQY